The 22 T cell receptor beta chains presented below share a single source sample, sequenced in a study of early T cells in non-severe SARS-CoV-2 infection. Each CDR3 protein is one row after TCRdb ran MiXCR on the 5' RACE reads. Of about 92,000 distinct CDR3 sequences in the sample, 15% to 20% were seen once. The sample was whole blood. These receptors were obtained from an adult who was a healthcare worker with PCR-confirmed SARS-CoV-2 infection or an uninfected control (not recorded which).

The chain is built from TRBV10-2 and TRBJ1-4; a weak D match, TRBD1 (6 bases). CDR1 is WSHSY, CDR2 SAAADI, per germline. The germline V and J ends were trimmed by 9 bases and 5 bases, with 13 bases remaining between them. The CDR3 has 13 amino acids. The CDR3 DNA reads as TGCGCCAGTTCCAAGCAGGGGAATGAAAAACTGTTTTTT. Translating gives CASSKQGNEKLFF.

This clonotype was detected only a few times. V is TRBV20-1 and J is TRBJ2-3; the match to TRBD2 covers 10 bases. There are 15 residues in the CDR3. The germline V gene has CDR1 DFQATT and CDR2 SNEGSKA (reference sequence). V lost 3 bases to trimming and J lost 6 bases; unmatched junction nucleotides: 9. In DNA, the CDR3 is TGCAGTGCTAGCGCTCTAGCGGGAGAGGGGGATACGCAGTATTTT. Translated, it gives CSASALAGEGDTQYF.

In its sample, this clonotype was seen a few times. A read error may account for a junction end that differs from germline. The rearrangement uses TRBV28 and TRBJ1-5; tentatively, D is TRBD1 (6 bases). The CDR3 consists of 15 residues. Germline CDR1 reads MDHEN; CDR2 reads SYDVKM. The CDR3 nucleotides are TGTGCCAGCAGTCAGACAGGCCGTTTGAATCACCCCCAGCATTTT. This gives the protein CASSQTGRLNHPQHF.

The J gene is TRBJ1-1, the V gene TRBV20-1, with D unresolved. Germline V CDR1 and CDR2: DFQATT, SNEGSKA (reference sequence). This CDR3 is 12 amino acids long. V gave up 0 bases and J gave up 6 bases, with 8 bases separating them. CDR3 sequence (DNA): TGCAGTGCTAGAGATCCGACCCCTGAAGCTTTCTTT. Protein sequence: CSARDPTPEAFF.

This clonotype was seen many times. CDR3 sequence reads: CASSGRLASSYNEQFF. The CDR3 DNA follows: TGTGCCAGCAGCGGCCGACTAGCGTCCTCCTACAATGAGCAGTTCTTC. The V gene is TRBV7-2, the J gene TRBJ2-1, with TRBD2 identical over 8 bases. The ends lost 5 bases at V and 0 bases at J; junction bases unmatched: 6. Germline V gene lookup returns CDR1 SGHTA and CDR2 FQGNSA. This CDR3 has 16 residues.

This clonotype occurred many times. The J gene is TRBJ1-5, the V gene TRBV11-2; D not certain. The CDR3 has 16 amino acids. V was pared by 5 bases and J by 3 bases, with 17 bases between. In germline, CDR1 is SGHAT, CDR2 FQNNGV. The CDR3 spells CASSVPQDALNQPQHF. The DNA for the CDR3 is TGTGCCAGCAGCGTACCGCAGGATGCCCTCAATCAGCCCCAGCATTTT. The variable domain in full, with the rest retrieved from reference TRBV11-2 and TRBJ1-5, is EAGVAQSPRYKIIEKRQSVAFWCNPISGHATLYWYQQILGQGPKLLIQFQNNGVVDDSQLPKDRFSAERLKGVDSTLKIQPAKLEDSAVYLCASSVPQDALNQPQHFGDGTRLSIL.

The sample holds a few counts of this clonotype. V gene TRBV20-1 combines with J gene TRBJ2-7; 8 bases are a match to TRBD2. The CDR3 has 14 residues. V shed 4 bases and J 6 bases; nucleotides not matched to a gene: 11. The germline V gene encodes CDR1 DFQATT and CDR2 SNEGSKA (reference sequence). The CDR3, as DNA: TGCAGTGCTACCGCGGGCGGGGGGAAGAGCGAGCAGTACTTC. This encodes CSATAGGGKSEQYF.

The chain carries TRBV12-5 and TRBJ1-5, with D maybe TRBD1 (5 bases). This CDR3 is 15 amino acids long. V gave up 6 bases and J gave up 5 bases, with 17 bases separating them. The germline V gene encodes CDR1 LGHNT and CDR2 FRNRAP. CDR3 coding DNA: TGTGCTAGTGGAGGGACGGGCTTGCAAGATCAGCCCCAGCATTTT. Residues: CASGGTGLQDQPQHF.

The table lists this clonotype with a few counts. The CDR3 reads CASSLTTGPKGNYGYTF. Here the CDR3 DNA reads TGTGCCAGCAGCCTTACCACGGGCCCTAAGGGTAACTATGGCTACACCTTC. V and J are TRBV14 and TRBJ1-2, with D unclear. From germline, CDR1 is SGHDN and CDR2 FVKESK. V was clipped by 4 bases and J by 1 base, with 19 bases between them. The CDR3 consists of 17 residues.

This chain connects TRBV30 to TRBJ1-1; D is undetermined. The CDR3 runs to 11 residues. Trimming removed 5 bases at V and 1 base at J, with 5 bases between. Germline V gene data show CDR1 as GTSNPN and CDR2 as SVGIG (reference sequence). The CDR3 region has the DNA TGTGCCTGGGCGAAGAACACTGAAGCTTTCTTT. Residues: CAWAKNTEAFF.

Ten or more counts support this clonotype. V usage is TRBV20-1 and J usage is TRBJ2-2; 8 nucleotides agree with TRBD2. The germline V gene has CDR1 DFQATT and CDR2 SNEGSKA (reference sequence). The V and J ends lost 5 bases and 6 bases, in that order; junction bases with no gene match: 8. This CDR3 comprises 14 residues. The DNA of the CDR3 is TGCAGTGCTCCAAGCGGGGGAAATTCCGGGGAGCTGTTTTTT. Translated: CSAPSGGNSGELFF.

V usage is TRBV7-2 and J usage is TRBJ1-2; 8 positions match TRBD1. V lost 5 bases to trimming and J lost 0 bases; unmatched junction nucleotides: 5. The germline V gene encodes CDR1 SGHTA and CDR2 FQGNSA. The CDR3 spans 15 residues. The CDR3 nucleotides are TGTGCCAGCAGCCCGGACAGGGCAGCTAACTATGGCTACACCTTC. Its translation: CASSPDRAANYGYTF.

The chain links TRBV28 to TRBJ2-7, with 7 bases identical to TRBD2. There are 13 residues in the CDR3. The V gene's germline CDR1 is MDHEN and CDR2 SYDVKM. The V and J ends lost 10 bases and 0 bases, in that order; junction bases with no gene match: 6. DNA for the CDR3: TGTGCCATCCTTAAGCGGGGCTCCTACGAGCAGTACTTC. Protein product: CAILKRGSYEQYF.

The V gene is TRBV7-2, the J gene TRBJ1-6; D is ambiguous. The germline CDR1 and CDR2 sequences are SGHTA and FQGNSA. CDR3 length: 17 amino acids. Trimming pared 5 bases from V and 5 bases from J, leaving 19 bases between. CDR3 nucleotides: TGTGCCAGCAGCGCCCGCCAAAGACCGACTCATAATTCACCCCTCCACTTT. Translation gives CASSARQRPTHNSPLHF. Looking up the rest from reference TRBV7-2 and TRBJ1-6 gives the full variable domain: GAGVSQSPSNKVTEKGKDVELRCDPISGHTALYWYRQSLGQGLEFLIYFQGNSAPDKSGLPSDRFSAERTGGSVSTLTIQRTQQEDSAVYLCASSARQRPTHNSPLHFGNGTRLTVT.

This clonotype was detected only a few times. The J gene is TRBJ2-7, the V gene TRBV24-1; the D is unclear. Germline V gives CDR1 KGHDR, CDR2 SFDVKD. CDR3 length equals 14 residues. V was shortened by 4 bases and J by 5 bases, with 14 bases between the two germline ends. The CDR3 is CATSDGLGSNEQYF. The CDR3 DNA reads as TGTGCCACCAGTGACGGCCTAGGCAGCAACGAGCAGTACTTC.

The chain has TRBV6-2 or TRBV6-3 and TRBJ2-2; D possibly uses TRBD1 or TRBD2 (5 bases each). Germline assignment: CDR1 MNHEY and CDR2 SVGEGT. Trimming left V 6 bases short and J 3 bases short, with 8 bases between. The CDR3 has 13 amino acids. The CDR3 region is CASSEGHTGELFF. DNA of the CDR3: TGTGCCAGCAGCGAGGGGCACACCGGGGAGCTGTTTTTT.

The chain couples TRBV28 to TRBJ2-2, with TRBD1 matching over 7 bases. Losses at the gene ends were 2 bases for V and 5 bases for J; bases not matched to a gene: 2. Germline V gives CDR1 MDHEN, CDR2 SYDVKM. The CDR3 extends over 14 amino acids. The CDR3 reads CASSLAGGTGELFF. Here the CDR3 DNA reads TGTGCCAGCAGTTTAGCAGGGGGTACCGGGGAGCTGTTTTTT.

This chain connects TRBV28 to TRBJ2-5, with D hard to call. Trimming shortened V by 6 bases and J by 2 bases, and 19 bases separated the two germline ends. Germline CDR1 is MDHEN and CDR2 is SYDVKM. This CDR3 spans 16 amino acids. The CDR3 loop is CASSHRRRSNQETQYF. CDR3 DNA sequence: TGTGCCAGCAGCCACCGCCGGCGGAGTAATCAAGAGACCCAGTACTTC.

The V call is TRBV5-8, the J call TRBJ1-5; D gene unclear. Trimming removed 0 bases at V and 0 bases at J, with 7 bases between. This CDR3 is built from 15 residues. Germline CDR1 is SGHTS and CDR2 is YDEGEE. The CDR3 spells CASSLELHSNQPQHF. The CDR3, as DNA: TGTGCCAGCAGCTTGGAATTACATAGCAATCAGCCCCAGCATTTT.

The CDR3 DNA sequence: TGTGCCAGCAGTTACTTCCTTGAGGGTGGTAACATTCAGTACTTC. Translated: CASSYFLEGGNIQYF. The J gene is TRBJ2-4, the V gene TRBV6-2 or TRBV6-3, with a possible D match to TRBD2 (5 bases). CDR1 is MNHEY and CDR2 is SVGEGT in the germline V gene. This CDR3 has 15 residues. Trimming shortened V by 1 base and J by 7 bases, and 14 bases separated the two germline ends.

A few counts support this clonotype. V and J are TRBV20-1 and TRBJ1-4; D gene uncertain. Trimming shortened V by 0 bases and J by 4 bases, and 9 bases separated the two germline ends. This CDR3 contains 14 residues. Germline values: CDR1 DFQATT, CDR2 SNEGSKA (reference sequence). This CDR3 reads CSARDSRSNEKLFF. The CDR3 nucleotides read TGCAGTGCTAGAGATTCGCGGAGTAATGAAAAACTGTTTTTT.

The sample holds a few counts of this clonotype. The chain uses TRBV28 and TRBJ2-1, with 8 bases lining up with TRBD1. Germline V gene lookup returns CDR1 MDHEN and CDR2 SYDVKM. CDR3 length equals 15 residues. The trim removed 5 bases at V and 6 bases at J, leaving 9 bases unmatched. CDR3: CASSPRTGFPNEQFF. DNA for the CDR3: TGTGCCAGCAGTCCCCGGACAGGGTTCCCCAATGAGCAGTTCTTC.